This T cell receptor beta chain was identified in a study of blood T cell repertoires in COVID-19. Looking at the study overall: The cDNA or gDNA used as material had been derived from T cells, B-cell-depleted T cells, or PBMCs.

In the original analysis: Amplification with reference gene primers provided the estimates of nucleated cell counts. The method was immunoSEQ multiplex PCR; TCRdb's version includes in-frame clones alone and lacks a portion of them. V and J calls plus clone size are reproduced from that table; the DNA served to infer D and trimming. The repertoire includes some 140,000 clones, approximately 80% of them detected once, and more than 7.5% sits in the top ten. V was cut by 1 base and J by 5 bases, with 9 bases left in between. The CDR3 totals 14 residues. Germline values: CDR1 LGHNA, CDR2 YSLEER. Sequenced material: peripheral blood. The sequence came from a woman in her sixties or seventies with active or convalescent COVID-19. The rearrangement uses TRBV4-3 and TRBJ1-5, with D tentatively TRBD1 (5 bases). CDR3 sequence reads: CASSQVAGHQPQHF. CDR3 in DNA: TGCGCCAGCAGCCAAGTGGCAGGGCATCAGCCCCAGCATTTT.